This T cell receptor beta chain comes out of a study of blood T cells in healthy people across ages. The CDR3 has 18 amino acids. Germline V gives CDR1 MGHRA, CDR2 YSYEKL. A J-beta primer mix and a sample-barcoded 5' primer were used in a second PCR of about 7 to 12 cycles. TCRdb itself ran the 5' RACE reads through MiXCR, one entry per CDR3 protein. The table lists 850,000 to 1,000,000 distinct CDR3 sequences, 45% to 50% of them singletons. Sequenced: blood. The clonotype originates from a man aged 30-40 years in good health. The chain recombines TRBV4-1 with TRBJ2-5; 12 bases agree with TRBD2. The DNA matches TRBJ2-7 better at its end, which makes the J call doubtful. The CDR3 loop is CASSQGGGLAGPPYEQYF. The DNA for the CDR3 is TGCGCCAGCAGCCAAGGTGGTGGACTAGCGGGGCCTCCCTACGAGCAGTACTTC.